This T cell receptor beta chain was obtained from a study of CD8 T cells in Susac syndrome. Overall study context: Sequencing included Susac syndrome patients, roughly 6 of them with active disease and under 10 in remission.

Diagnostic criteria for definite or probable disease, in their recently defined form, were met by the patients with Susac syndrome. With random hexamers, reverse transcription was performed on about 0.5 to 1 ug of RNA. A multiplex approach, immunoSEQ multiplex PCR, amplified TCR beta CDR3 across 54 Vbeta and 13 Jbeta. In TCRdb, the immunoSEQ multiplex PCR reads were re-called with MiXCR into one record per CDR3 protein. The sample carries some 180,000 distinct CDR3 sequences, roughly 94% recorded once. The sequencing input was CD4+ T cells from PBMCs. The origin of this receptor is a human donor with Susac syndrome.

The CDR3 coding sequence is TGTGCCAGCAGTACAACAGGGTTTCAAGGAGGGAATCAGCCCCAGCATTTT. Translated: CASSTTGFQGGNQPQHF. V and J are TRBV12-3 or TRBV12-4 and TRBJ1-5; TRBD1 is a possible D gene (6 bases). V was trimmed by 5 bases and J by 4 bases, leaving 21 bases between them. The CDR3 contains 17 residues.